Presented here are 7 T cell receptor beta chains from one specimen sequenced in a study of Ad26.COV2.S vaccination and SARS-CoV-2 variants (dated by TCRdb to the early 2020s). Reading the label with the study, this specimen's treatment or condition is: about 20 received Ad26.COV2.S at low or high dose, single or two shots; 5 received placebo; per-sample allocation not given. Repertoires of vaccine and placebo recipients were sequenced from samples collected on day 63 after the first injection. Libraries were constructed by the immunoSEQ multiplex PCR assay. TCRdb stores this immuneACCESS table with in-frame sequences only. Part of the clones is absent; in the studies checked, under half of the shortfall reflects unresolved V genes, and no reason is known for the rest. This sample comprises under 250,000 clones, roughly 85% of them detected only once. The top ten hold about 2.7% of the sample. Sequenced material: peripheral blood, taken in a trial of Ad26.COV2.S vaccine versus placebo. The receptor source for this set is a person between 18 and 65 years old who received the Ad26.COV2.S COVID-19 vaccine or a placebo.

The chain uses TRBV3-1 (or the pseudogene TRBV3-2) and TRBJ1-2; the D is unclear. Germline V CDR1 and CDR2: LGHDT, YNNKEL (reference sequence). The CDR3 runs to 13 residues. V shed 0 bases and J shed 6 bases, with 8 bases lying between them. The CDR3 is CASSQDHRDGYTF. As DNA, the CDR3 is TGTGCCAGCAGCCAAGATCATCGGGATGGCTACACCTTC.

The V and J genes are TRBV5-6 and TRBJ2-3; D is ambiguous. V gave up 4 bases and J gave up 1 base, with 19 bases separating them. This CDR3 is 17 amino acids long. Germline lookup yields CDR1 SGHDT and CDR2 YYEEEE. The DNA of the CDR3 is TGTGCCAGCAGCCTATCCGACGCGATTTTGGGCACAGATACGCAGTATTTT. Protein product: CASSLSDAILGTDTQYF.

The rearrangement uses TRBV15 and TRBJ2-1; D is uncertain. This CDR3 has 15 amino acids. V lost 5 bases to trimming and J lost 3 bases, with 14 bases between them. Germline lookup yields CDR1 LNHNV and CDR2 YYDKDF (reference sequence). DNA for the CDR3: TGTGCCACCAGCGCAGTGCACTTTGGCTACAATGAGCAGTTCTTC. This translates into CATSAVHFGYNEQFF.

The chain couples TRBV2 to TRBJ1-2; D remains ambiguous. Germline CDR1 and CDR2: SNHLY and FYNNEI. V lost 7 bases and J lost 5, with 14 bases in between. The CDR3 is made up of 13 amino acids. CDR3 sequence (DNA): TGTGCCAGCATTTTCGAAGGCGGGTATGGCTACACCTTC. It translates to CASIFEGGYGYTF.

This rearrangement joins TRBV2 to TRBJ2-7; no clear D gene. V lost 7 bases, J lost 0 bases, and 7 bases lay in between. Per the germline V gene, CDR1 is SNHLY and CDR2 is FYNNEI. The CDR3 sequence is 12 residues long. CDR3 DNA: TGTGCCAGCATGGAGAGCTCCTACGAGCAGTACTTC. Protein product: CASMESSYEQYF.

The V and J genes are TRBV11-2 and TRBJ2-1; 8 nucleotides match TRBD2. Germline trimming cut 2 bases from V and 7 bases from J; bases unmatched to any gene: 10. The CDR3 is made up of 16 amino acids. Germline CDR1 reads SGHAT; CDR2 reads FQNNGV. The DNA of the CDR3 is TGTGCCAGCAGCTTACTCGGGGGGGCGGGTCAAAATGAGCAGTTCTTC. It codes for CASSLLGGAGQNEQFF. Full variable domain (missing parts from reference TRBV11-2 and TRBJ2-1): EAGVAQSPRYKIIEKRQSVAFWCNPISGHATLYWYQQILGQGPKLLIQFQNNGVVDDSQLPKDRFSAERLKGVDSTLKIQPAKLEDSAVYLCASSLLGGAGQNEQFFGPGTRLTVL.

The table lists this clone with a few counts. This chain connects TRBV15 to TRBJ1-2, with TRBD1 matching 7 bases. V shed 3 bases, J shed 0 bases, and the junction held 7 bases outside the gene matches. Germline V CDR1 and CDR2: LNHNV, YYDKDF (reference sequence). There are 16 residues in the CDR3. The CDR3 region has the DNA TGTGCCACCAGCAGGCCCGGGGACAGAGCTAACTATGGCTACACCTTC. This sequence encodes CATSRPGDRANYGYTF.